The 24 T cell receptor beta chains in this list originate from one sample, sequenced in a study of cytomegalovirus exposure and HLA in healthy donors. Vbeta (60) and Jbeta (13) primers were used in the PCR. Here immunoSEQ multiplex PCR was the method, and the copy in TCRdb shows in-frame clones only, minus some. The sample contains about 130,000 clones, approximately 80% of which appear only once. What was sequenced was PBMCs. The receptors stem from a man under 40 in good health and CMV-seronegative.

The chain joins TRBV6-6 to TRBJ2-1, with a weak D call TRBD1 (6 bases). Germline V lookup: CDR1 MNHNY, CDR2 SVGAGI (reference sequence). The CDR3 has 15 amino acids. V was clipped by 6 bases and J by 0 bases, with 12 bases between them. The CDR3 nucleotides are TGTGCCAGCAGGACCGGGACAAGCTCCTACAATGAGCAGTTCTTC. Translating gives CASRTGTSSYNEQFF.

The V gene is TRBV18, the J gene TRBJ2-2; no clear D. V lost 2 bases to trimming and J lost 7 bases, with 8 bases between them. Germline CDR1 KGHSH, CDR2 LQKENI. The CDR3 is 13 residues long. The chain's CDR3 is CASSPVAGGELFF. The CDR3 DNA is TGTGCCAGCTCACCAGTGGCTGGCGGGGAGCTGTTTTTT.

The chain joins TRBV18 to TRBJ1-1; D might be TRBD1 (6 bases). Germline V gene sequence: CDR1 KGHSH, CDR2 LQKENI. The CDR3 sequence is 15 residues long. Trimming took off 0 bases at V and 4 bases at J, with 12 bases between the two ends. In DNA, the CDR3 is TGTGCCAGCTCACCACCGTTAGCAGGGGCCACTGAAGCTTTCTTT. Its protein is CASSPPLAGATEAFF.

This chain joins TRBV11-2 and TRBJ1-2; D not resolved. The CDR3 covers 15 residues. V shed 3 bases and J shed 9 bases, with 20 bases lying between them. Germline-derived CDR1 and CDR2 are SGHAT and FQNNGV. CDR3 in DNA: TGTGCCAGCAGCTTGGATAGGACGAGACTATCGAGCTACACCTTC. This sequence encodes CASSLDRTRLSSYTF.

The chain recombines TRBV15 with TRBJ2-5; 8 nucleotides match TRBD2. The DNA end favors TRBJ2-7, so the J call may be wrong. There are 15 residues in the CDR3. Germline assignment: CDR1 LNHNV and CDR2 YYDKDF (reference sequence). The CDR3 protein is CATSTPGTSSYEQYF. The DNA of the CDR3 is TGTGCCACCAGCACACCCGGGACTAGCTCCTACGAGCAGTACTTC.

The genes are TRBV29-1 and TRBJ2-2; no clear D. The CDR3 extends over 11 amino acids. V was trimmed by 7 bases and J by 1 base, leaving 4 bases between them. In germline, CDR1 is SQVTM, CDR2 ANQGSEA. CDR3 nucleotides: TGCAGCGCAAAGAACACCGGGGAGCTGTTTTTT. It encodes CSAKNTGELFF.

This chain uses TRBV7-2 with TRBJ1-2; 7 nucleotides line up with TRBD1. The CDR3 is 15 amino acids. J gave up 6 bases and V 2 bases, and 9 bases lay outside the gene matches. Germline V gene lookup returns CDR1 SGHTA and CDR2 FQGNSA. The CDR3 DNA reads TGTGCCAGCAGCTTATACTACGGGACAGAGGATGGCTACACCTTC. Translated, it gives CASSLYYGTEDGYTF. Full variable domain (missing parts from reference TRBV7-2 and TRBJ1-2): GAGVSQSPSNKVTEKGKDVELRCDPISGHTALYWYRQSLGQGLEFLIYFQGNSAPDKSGLPSDRFSAERTGGSVSTLTIQRTQQEDSAVYLCASSLYYGTEDGYTFGSGTRLTVV.

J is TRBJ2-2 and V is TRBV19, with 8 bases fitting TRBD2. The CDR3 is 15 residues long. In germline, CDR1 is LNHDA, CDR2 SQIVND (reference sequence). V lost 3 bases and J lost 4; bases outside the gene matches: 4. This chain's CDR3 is CASSIRGGGTGELFF. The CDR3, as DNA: TGTGCCAGTAGTATTCGGGGGGGCGGCACCGGGGAGCTGTTTTTT.

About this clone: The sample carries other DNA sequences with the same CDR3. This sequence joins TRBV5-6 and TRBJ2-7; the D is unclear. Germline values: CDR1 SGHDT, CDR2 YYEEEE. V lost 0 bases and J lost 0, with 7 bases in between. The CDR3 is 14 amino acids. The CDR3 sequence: CASSLGLSSYEQYF. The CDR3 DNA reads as TGTGCCAGCAGCTTGGGGCTCAGCTCCTACGAGCAGTACTTC.

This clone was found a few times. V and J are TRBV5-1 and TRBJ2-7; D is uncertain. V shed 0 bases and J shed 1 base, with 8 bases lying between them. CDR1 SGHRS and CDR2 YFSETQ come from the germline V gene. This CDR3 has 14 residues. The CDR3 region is CASSLDLRSYEQYF. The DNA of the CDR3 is TGCGCCAGCAGCTTGGACCTACGGTCCTACGAGCAGTACTTC.

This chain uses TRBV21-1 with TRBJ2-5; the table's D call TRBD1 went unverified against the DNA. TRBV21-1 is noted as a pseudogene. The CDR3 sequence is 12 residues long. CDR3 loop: CASNDSAETQYF. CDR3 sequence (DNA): TGTGCCAGCAACGACAGTGCGGAGACCCAGTACTTC.

The CDR3 nucleotides read TGTGCCAGCAGTGCGCGGACTAGCGGGAGCCACACCTACGAGCAGTACTTC. Protein sequence: CASSARTSGSHTYEQYF. The genes are TRBV6-1 and TRBJ2-7; 13 bases are a match to TRBD2. Germline CDR1 is MNHNS and CDR2 is SASEGT. J lost 2 bases, V lost 4 bases, and 8 bases had no gene match. This CDR3 region has 17 residues.

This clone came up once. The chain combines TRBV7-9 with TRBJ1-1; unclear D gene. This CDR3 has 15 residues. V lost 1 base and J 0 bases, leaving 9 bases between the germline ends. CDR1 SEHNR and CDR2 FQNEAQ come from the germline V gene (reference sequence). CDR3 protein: CASSLGALLNTEAFF. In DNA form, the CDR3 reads TGTGCCAGCAGCTTAGGGGCCCTACTGAACACTGAAGCTTTCTTT.

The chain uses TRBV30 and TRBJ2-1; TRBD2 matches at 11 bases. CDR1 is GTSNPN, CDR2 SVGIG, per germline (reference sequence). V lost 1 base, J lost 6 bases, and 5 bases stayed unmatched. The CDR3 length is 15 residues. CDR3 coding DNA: TGTGCCTGGAGTGAGGGGCTAGCGGGAGGCAATGAGCAGTTCTTC. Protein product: CAWSEGLAGGNEQFF.

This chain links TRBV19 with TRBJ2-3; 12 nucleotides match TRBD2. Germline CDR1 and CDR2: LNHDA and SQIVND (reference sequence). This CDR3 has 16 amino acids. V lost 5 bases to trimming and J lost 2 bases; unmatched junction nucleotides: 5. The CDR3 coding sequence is TGTGCCAGTAGTGTTGGACTAGCGGGATACACAGATACGCAGTATTTT. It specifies CASSVGLAGYTDTQYF. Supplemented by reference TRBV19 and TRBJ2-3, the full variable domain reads DGGITQSPKYLFRKEGQNVTLSCEQNLNHDAMYWYRQDPGQGLRLIYYSQIVNDFQKGDIAEGYSVSREKKESFPLTVTSAQKNPTAFYLCASSVGLAGYTDTQYFGPGTRLTVL.

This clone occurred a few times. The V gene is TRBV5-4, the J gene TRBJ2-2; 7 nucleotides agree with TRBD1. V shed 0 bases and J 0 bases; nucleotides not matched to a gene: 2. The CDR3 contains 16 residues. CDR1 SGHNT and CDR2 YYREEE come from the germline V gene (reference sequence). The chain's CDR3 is CASSLAGTANTGELFF. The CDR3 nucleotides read TGTGCCAGCAGCTTGGCCGGGACAGCGAACACCGGGGAGCTGTTTTTT.

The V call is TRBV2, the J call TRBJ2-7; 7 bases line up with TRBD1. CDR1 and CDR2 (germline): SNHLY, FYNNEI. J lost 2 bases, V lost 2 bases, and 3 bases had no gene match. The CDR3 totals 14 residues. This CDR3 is CASSERTGPYEQYF. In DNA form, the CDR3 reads TGTGCCAGCAGTGAACGGACAGGCCCCTACGAGCAGTACTTC.

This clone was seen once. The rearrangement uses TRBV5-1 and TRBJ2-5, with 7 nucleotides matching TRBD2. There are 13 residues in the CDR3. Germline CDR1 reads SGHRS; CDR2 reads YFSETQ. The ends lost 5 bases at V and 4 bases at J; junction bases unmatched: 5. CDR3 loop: CASRSGMGETQYF. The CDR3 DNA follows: TGCGCCAGCAGAAGCGGGATGGGAGAGACCCAGTACTTC.

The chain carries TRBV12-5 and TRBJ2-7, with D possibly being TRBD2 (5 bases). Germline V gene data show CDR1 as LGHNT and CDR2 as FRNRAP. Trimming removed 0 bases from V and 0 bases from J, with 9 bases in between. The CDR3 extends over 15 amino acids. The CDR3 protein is CASGLVRGGSYEQYF. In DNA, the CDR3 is TGTGCTAGTGGTTTGGTACGCGGAGGCTCCTACGAGCAGTACTTC. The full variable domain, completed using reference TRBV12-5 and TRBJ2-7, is DARVTQTPRHKVTEMGQEVTMRCQPILGHNTVFWYRQTMMQGLELLAYFRNRAPLDDSGMPKDRFSAEMPDATLATLKIQPSEPRDSAVYFCASGLVRGGSYEQYFGPGTRLTVT.

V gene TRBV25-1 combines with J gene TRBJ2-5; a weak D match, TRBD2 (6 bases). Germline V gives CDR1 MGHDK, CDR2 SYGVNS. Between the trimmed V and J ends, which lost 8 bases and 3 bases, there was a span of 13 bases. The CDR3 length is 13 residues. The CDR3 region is CASYREYEETQYF. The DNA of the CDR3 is TGTGCCAGCTACCGGGAGTACGAAGAGACCCAGTACTTC.

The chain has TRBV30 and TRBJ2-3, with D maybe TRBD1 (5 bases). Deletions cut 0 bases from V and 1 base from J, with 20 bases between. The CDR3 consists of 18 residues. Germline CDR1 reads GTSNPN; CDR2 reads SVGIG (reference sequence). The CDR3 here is CAWSVRFMGRAGTDTQYF. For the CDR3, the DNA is TGTGCCTGGAGTGTACGCTTTATGGGCAGGGCGGGCACAGATACGCAGTATTTT. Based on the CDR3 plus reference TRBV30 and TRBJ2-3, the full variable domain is SQTIHQWPATLVQPVGSPLSLECTVEGTSNPNLYWYRQAAGRGLQLLFYSVGIGQISSEVPQNLSASRPQDRQFILSSKKLLLSDSGFYLCAWSVRFMGRAGTDTQYFGPGTRLTVL.

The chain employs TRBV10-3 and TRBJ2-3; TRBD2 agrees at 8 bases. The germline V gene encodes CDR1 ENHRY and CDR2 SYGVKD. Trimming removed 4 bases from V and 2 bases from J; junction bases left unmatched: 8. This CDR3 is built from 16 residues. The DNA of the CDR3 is TGTGCCATCAGTGGACTGGGTAGCGGGATCACAGATACGCAGTATTTT. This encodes CAISGLGSGITDTQYF.

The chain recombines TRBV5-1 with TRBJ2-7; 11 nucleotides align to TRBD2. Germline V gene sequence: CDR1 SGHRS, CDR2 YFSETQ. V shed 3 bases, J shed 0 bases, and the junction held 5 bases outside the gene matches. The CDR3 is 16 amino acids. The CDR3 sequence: CASSSLAGGYSYEQYF. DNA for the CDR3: TGCGCCAGCAGCTCCCTAGCGGGGGGTTACTCCTACGAGCAGTACTTC.

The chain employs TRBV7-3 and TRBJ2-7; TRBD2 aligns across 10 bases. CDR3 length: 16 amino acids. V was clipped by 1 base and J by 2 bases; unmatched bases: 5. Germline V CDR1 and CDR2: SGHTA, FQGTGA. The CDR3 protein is CASSLRASGRAYEQYF. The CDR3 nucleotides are TGTGCCAGCAGCTTAAGAGCGAGCGGGAGGGCCTACGAGCAGTACTTC.